Listed below are T cell receptor beta chains from one sample, sequenced in a study of T cell responses to AZD1222 COVID-19 vaccine. Repertoires were generated with immunoSEQ multiplex PCR, while TCRdb's copy carries only in-frame clones and drops some. The profile shows 150,000 to 200,000 clones, approximately 93% of them singletons. Material: peripheral blood, obtained on day 0 of AZD1222 vaccination. These receptors were collected from an adult in good health. Each CDR3 is given with its conserved first and last residue. The D gene is left open where the match is weak. Clone size is given for some rows only: seen once, a few or many times, or a class if the clone is expanded.

clone_size | j_call | v_call | d_call | cdr3_aa | cdr3_nt
. | TRBJ2-3 | TRBV28 | TRBD2 | CASSLPGGASDTQYF | TGTGCCAGCAGTTTACCCGGGGGGGCGTCAGATACGCAGTATTTT
. | TRBJ1-3 | TRBV18 | . | CASSPPSGNTIYF | TGTGCCAGCTCACCACCATCGGGAAACACCATATATTTT
. | TRBJ1-2 | TRBV7-9 | . | CALGGDAFYGYTF | TGTGCCCTCGGGGGGGACGCCTTCTATGGCTACACCTTC
. | TRBJ1-1 | TRBV14 | . | CASSHKMIGGRAEAFF | TGTGCCAGCAGCCACAAGATGATAGGGGGAAGGGCTGAAGCTTTCTTT
. | TRBJ2-7 | TRBV5-8 | TRBD1 | CASSDWTGGAYEQYF | TGTGCCAGCAGCGATTGGACAGGAGGAGCCTACGAGCAGTACTTC
. | TRBJ1-1 | TRBV7-2 | . | CASSRRADTEAFF | TGTGCCAGCAGTCGCAGGGCGGACACTGAAGCTTTCTTT
. | TRBJ1-4 | TRBV28 | . | CASSPGGMDEKLFF | TGTGCCAGCAGTCCCGGGGGGATGGATGAAAAACTGTTTTTT
. | TRBJ1-5 | TRBV19 | TRBD1 | CASSPDRGQRQPQHF | TGTGCCAGTAGTCCGGACAGGGGGCAGAGGCAGCCCCAGCATTTT
. | TRBJ2-3 | TRBV27 | . | CASSLGIGDTQYF | TGTGCCAGCAGTTTAGGAATTGGAGATACGCAGTATTTT
. | TRBJ1-3 | TRBV6-5 | . | CASRPGTGNTIYF | TGTGCCAGCAGGCCGGGAACTGGAAACACCATATATTTT
. | TRBJ2-1 | TRBV6-5 | . | CASSSTASSYNEQFF | TGTGCCAGCAGTTCCACAGCGAGCTCCTACAATGAGCAGTTCTTC
. | TRBJ1-2 | TRBV12-5 | . | CASGSGPGLITGDGYTF | TGTGCTAGTGGTTCGGGGCCGGGTCTGATTACGGGGGATGGCTACACCTTC
. | TRBJ2-5 | TRBV28 | . | CASSSGSQETQYF | TGTGCCAGCAGTTCGGGCAGCCAAGAGACCCAGTACTTC
. | TRBJ1-2 | TRBV4-1 | . | CASSQGEVGSGILYGYTF | TGCGCCAGCAGCCAAGGGGAGGTGGGGTCGGGGATTCTCTATGGCTACACCTTC
. | TRBJ2-1 | TRBV19 | TRBD2 | CASSTGGGYNEQFF | TGTGCCAGTAGTACCGGGGGGGGTTACAATGAGCAGTTCTTC
once | TRBJ2-5 | TRBV4-2 | TRBD2 | CASSQQLAGGPGTQYF | TGTGCCAGCAGCCAGCAACTAGCGGGGGGGCCGGGGACCCAGTACTTC
. | TRBJ1-1 | TRBV15 | TRBD1 | CATSRDQPTGAQENTEAFF | TGTGCCACCAGCAGAGATCAACCGACAGGGGCCCAAGAGAACACTGAAGCTTTCTTT
. | TRBJ1-2 | TRBV3-1/TRBV3-2 | . | CASSQLGVDYGYTF | TGTGCCAGCAGCCAATTGGGAGTTGACTATGGCTACACCTTC
. | TRBJ1-6 | TRBV5-6 | . | CASSLEWAEGALLHF | TGTGCCAGCAGCTTGGAATGGGCGGAAGGGGCTCTCCTCCACTTT
. | TRBJ1-6 | TRBV15 | . | CATSRASSPLHF | TGTGCCACCAGCAGAGCGAGTTCACCCCTCCACTTT
. | TRBJ1-6 | TRBV30 | . | CAWSVLIYNSPLHF | TGTGCCTGGAGTGTCTTGATCTATAATTCACCCCTCCACTTT
. | TRBJ2-5 | TRBV2 | TRBD1 | CASNRDRGLETQYF | TGTGCCAGCAATCGGGACAGGGGGCTAGAGACCCAGTACTTC